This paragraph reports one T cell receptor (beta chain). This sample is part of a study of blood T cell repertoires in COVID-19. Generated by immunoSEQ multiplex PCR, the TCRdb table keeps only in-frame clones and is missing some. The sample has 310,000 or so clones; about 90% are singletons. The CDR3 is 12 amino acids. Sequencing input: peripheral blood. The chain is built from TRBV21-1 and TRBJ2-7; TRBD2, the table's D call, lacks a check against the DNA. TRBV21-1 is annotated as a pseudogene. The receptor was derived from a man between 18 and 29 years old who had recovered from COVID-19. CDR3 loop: CASSPRGEEQYF. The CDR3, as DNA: TGTGCCAGCAGCCCTCGTGGGGAGGAGCAGTACTTC.